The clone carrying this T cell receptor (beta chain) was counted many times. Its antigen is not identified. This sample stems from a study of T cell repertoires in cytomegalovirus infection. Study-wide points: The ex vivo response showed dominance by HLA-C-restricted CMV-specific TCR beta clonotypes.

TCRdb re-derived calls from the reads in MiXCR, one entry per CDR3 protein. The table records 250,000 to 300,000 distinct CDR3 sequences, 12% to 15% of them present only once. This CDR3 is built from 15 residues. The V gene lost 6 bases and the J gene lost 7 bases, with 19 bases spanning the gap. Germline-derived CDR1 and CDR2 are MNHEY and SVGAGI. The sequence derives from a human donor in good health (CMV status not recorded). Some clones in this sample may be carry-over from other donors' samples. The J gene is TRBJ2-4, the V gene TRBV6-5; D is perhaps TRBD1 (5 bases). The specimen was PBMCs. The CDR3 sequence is CASSLGALLDNIQYF. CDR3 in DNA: TGTGCCAGCAGCCTTGGGGCTCTCCTGGACAACATTCAGTACTTC.